The 16 T cell receptor beta chains reported below all come from one sample, sequenced in a study of blood T cell repertoires in COVID-19 (dated by TCRdb to the early 2020s). The protocol used for the library was the immunoSEQ multiplex PCR assay. The clones in this table, taken by TCRdb from immuneACCESS, are in-frame only. Not every clone is retained; where verified, under half of the shortfall comes from an unresolved V gene, and the cause of the rest is unknown. The sample data list tens of thousands of clones, and 65% to 85% of these were observed just once. 5.3% of the sample lies in the top ten. Sequencing was performed on peripheral blood. These receptors were taken from a man aged 45-65 years with active COVID-19.

The rearrangement links TRBV6-5 to TRBJ2-3, with 9 bases matching TRBD2. The CDR3 runs to 15 residues. Germline V lookup: CDR1 MNHEY, CDR2 SVGAGI. The junction had 13 bases not matched to a gene; V was cut back by 8 bases and J by 7 bases. CDR3 amino acids: CASPGSAGGLNTQYF. The CDR3 DNA reads as TGTGCCAGCCCCGGCAGTGCGGGGGGGTTAAATACGCAGTATTTT.

The chain uses TRBV20-1 and TRBJ1-1; D remains unclear. V lost 7 bases and J 3 bases, leaving 15 bases between the germline ends. Looked up from germline, CDR1 is DFQATT and CDR2 is SNEGSKA (reference sequence). This CDR3 is 13 amino acids long. The CDR3: CSVSRVPDTEAFF. The CDR3 DNA is TGCAGTGTTAGTAGAGTCCCGGACACTGAAGCTTTCTTT.

The rearrangement uses TRBV5-1 and TRBJ2-3, with D tentatively TRBD2 (6 bases). The ends were cut back, 5 bases at V and 2 bases at J, with 15 bases in the middle. The CDR3 is made up of 15 amino acids. Per germline, CDR1 SGHRS and CDR2 YFSETQ. The DNA of the CDR3 is TGCGCCAGCAGACCATTGGAGGGGTTCACAGATACGCAGTATTTT. Amino acids: CASRPLEGFTDTQYF. Full variable domain (missing parts from reference TRBV5-1 and TRBJ2-3): KAGVTQTPRYLIKTRGQQVTLSCSPISGHRSVSWYQQTPGQGLQFLFEYFSETQRNKGNFPGRFSGRQFSNSRSEMNVSTLELGDSALYLCASRPLEGFTDTQYFGPGTRLTVL.

J is TRBJ1-5 and V is TRBV12-5; perhaps TRBD1 as D (6 bases). CDR1 is LGHNT, CDR2 FRNRAP, per germline. The V and J ends lost 6 bases and 7 bases respectively, with 16 bases between them. The CDR3 consists of 14 residues. As DNA, the CDR3 is TGTGCTAGTGGGGTTTTCTCAGGGGTCCAGCCCCAGCATTTT. It encodes CASGVFSGVQPQHF.

This clone was counted between two and nine times. This sequence joins TRBV5-6 and TRBJ2-7, with TRBD2 identical over 14 bases. The germline V gene encodes CDR1 SGHDT and CDR2 YYEEEE. J gave up 3 bases and V 4 bases, and 9 bases lay outside the gene matches. The CDR3 runs to 17 residues. The CDR3 reads CASSGSTSGRANYEQYF. The DNA of the CDR3 is TGTGCCAGCAGCGGATCGACTAGCGGGAGGGCCAACTACGAGCAGTACTTC.

This chain joins TRBV2 and TRBJ2-1, with 11 bases identical to TRBD2. CDR1 and CDR2 from the germline V gene are SNHLY and FYNNEI. V lost 3 bases and J lost 5; bases outside the gene matches: 3. CDR3 length: 15 amino acids. The CDR3 reads CASSDRLAGNNEQFF. The CDR3 DNA follows: TGTGCCAGCAGTGATCGACTAGCGGGGAACAATGAGCAGTTCTTC.

This clone was counted a single time. This rearrangement joins TRBV3-1 (or the pseudogene TRBV3-2) to TRBJ2-1; D may be TRBD1 (6 bases). The length of the CDR3 is 18 residues. V lost 3 bases and J 0 bases, leaving 18 bases between the germline ends. The germline gives CDR1 LGHDT, CDR2 YNNKEL (reference sequence). The CDR3 protein is CASSHDRLSTSSYNEQFF. The CDR3 DNA reads TGTGCCAGCAGCCATGACAGGCTATCGACGAGCTCCTACAATGAGCAGTTCTTC.

To note about this clone: One junction end does not reproduce the germline sequence, and a read error may be involved. The J gene is TRBJ2-1, the V gene TRBV4-3; 9 positions match TRBD2. Germline loops: CDR1 LGHNA, CDR2 YSLEER. CDR3 size: 13 residues. The chain's CDR3 is CASSQEAEREAIF. CDR3 bases: TGCGCCAGCAGCCAAGAGGCCGAGCGGGAGGCCATCTTC.

The chain couples TRBV25-1 to TRBJ1-1; 8 bases agree with TRBD1. The germline gives CDR1 MGHDK, CDR2 SYGVNS. The CDR3 sequence is 15 residues long. Trimming removed 4 bases from V and 5 bases from J; junction bases left unmatched: 9. The CDR3 coding sequence is TGTGCCAGCAGTGCTAGCCAGGGGGCGCGGACTGAAGCTTTCTTT. Amino acid sequence: CASSASQGARTEAFF.

This clone is a singleton in its sample. This chain joins TRBV7-8 and TRBJ2-7, with 11 bases lining up with TRBD2. The CDR3 has 14 amino acids. CDR1 and CDR2 from the germline V gene are SGHVS and FQNEAQ. V trimming: 5 bases; J trimming: 3 bases; junction bases outside the gene matches: 3. The CDR3: CASSKGLAGYEQYF. CDR3 bases: TGTGCCAGCAGCAAAGGACTAGCGGGCTACGAGCAGTACTTC.

The chain is built from TRBV11-1 and TRBJ2-1; D is perhaps TRBD2 (5 bases). With 1 base removed from V and 0 bases from J, the gap between germline ends came to 10 bases. Germline assignment: CDR1 SGHAT and CDR2 FQDESV (reference sequence). CDR3 length equals 16 residues. The CDR3 region is CASSLERRSSYNEQFF. The CDR3 DNA is TGTGCCAGCAGCTTAGAGCGGAGGAGCTCCTACAATGAGCAGTTCTTC.

This clone is a singleton in its sample. The chain combines TRBV6-1 with TRBJ2-7; D gene ambiguous. From germline, CDR1 is MNHNS and CDR2 SASEGT. The CDR3 runs to 12 residues. V lost 1 base, J lost 4 bases, and 5 bases lay in between. The CDR3, as DNA: TGTGCCAGCAGTGAAGATGAGTACGAGCAGTACTTC. Residues: CASSEDEYEQYF.

This clone was picked up a small number of times. The chain couples TRBV7-2 to TRBJ2-3; 8 bases align to TRBD2. V shed 2 bases and J 5 bases; nucleotides not matched to a gene: 9. This CDR3 region has 16 residues. CDR1 and CDR2 from the germline V gene are SGHTA and FQGNSA. CDR3 region: CASSLNSGLAKDTQYF. CDR3 bases: TGTGCCAGCAGCTTAAATTCAGGACTAGCAAAAGATACGCAGTATTTT.

The rearrangement joins TRBV24-1 to TRBJ2-1; 7 bases are shared with TRBD2. The V gene's germline CDR1 is KGHDR and CDR2 SFDVKD. The CDR3 loop spans 16 amino acids. Trimming at V came to 1 base and at J to 10 bases, leaving 12 bases not matched to a gene. In DNA form, the CDR3 reads TGTGCCACCAGTGATTTTAGAGGTGCGGGAGCAAGGGAGCAGTTCTTC. Amino acids: CATSDFRGAGAREQFF.

This clone was picked up a small number of times. V is TRBV7-8 and J is TRBJ2-5, with 8 bases identical to TRBD2. CDR1 is SGHVS, CDR2 FQNEAQ, per germline. The CDR3 is 14 residues long. With V trimmed by 5 bases and J by 3 bases, 5 bases remained unmatched. CDR3 in amino acids: CASSRGLAEETQYF. CDR3 coding DNA: TGTGCCAGCAGCCGTGGACTAGCAGAAGAGACCCAGTACTTC.

Only one count was recorded for this clone. This chain uses TRBV9 with TRBJ2-3, with TRBD2 identical over 9 bases. V lost 0 bases to trimming and J lost 3 bases; unmatched junction nucleotides: 5. From germline, CDR1 is SGDLS and CDR2 YYNGEE. The CDR3 contains 16 residues. For the CDR3, the DNA is TGTGCCAGCAGCGTAGGGCTAGCGGGAAAAACAGATACGCAGTATTTT. This gives the protein CASSVGLAGKTDTQYF.